These 20 T cell receptor beta chains were all obtained from the same sample, sequenced in a study of blood T cell repertoires in COVID-19. Libraries were prepared by immunoSEQ multiplex PCR; TCRdb keeps only in-frame clonotypes and omits some of them. The table lists about 140,000 clones, about four fifths of them singletons. Sequencing was performed on peripheral blood. The receptors shown here come from an elderly man with acute or convalescent COVID-19.

This clone appeared once. The chain has TRBV6-5 and TRBJ1-1, with 10 bases identical to TRBD1. The CDR3 length is 15 residues. Germline CDR1 reads MNHEY; CDR2 reads SVGAGI. V shed 0 bases and J 4 bases; nucleotides not matched to a gene: 2. The CDR3 loop is CASSYSGTGVTEAFF. The CDR3 DNA reads as TGTGCCAGCAGTTACTCCGGGACAGGGGTCACTGAAGCTTTCTTT.

The chain carries TRBV28 and TRBJ1-6; perhaps TRBD1 as D (5 bases). The V and J ends lost 6 bases and 11 bases respectively, with 17 bases between them. The CDR3 contains 14 residues. Looked up from germline, CDR1 is MDHEN and CDR2 is SYDVKM. As DNA, the CDR3 is TGTGCCAGCAGGGTCAGCAACGGGGGAACACCCCTCCACTTT. Protein sequence: CASRVSNGGTPLHF.

The genes are TRBV19 and TRBJ2-2; TRBD2 might be the D (6 bases). Germline loops: CDR1 LNHDA, CDR2 SQIVND (reference sequence). Deletions cut 7 bases from V and 3 bases from J, with 15 bases between. The CDR3 is 15 residues long. CDR3 nucleotide sequence: TGTGCCAGTAAACCAGTGGGGGGTGACACCGGGGAGCTGTTTTTT. Encoded protein: CASKPVGGDTGELFF.

This clone was counted a few times. The J gene is TRBJ1-1, the V gene TRBV2; D call uncertain. V lost 5 bases to trimming and J lost 11 bases, with 24 bases between them. CDR1 is SNHLY, CDR2 FYNNEI, per germline. The CDR3 contains 15 residues. The CDR3 bases are TGTGCCAGCAGTAAAGAAACCGGCCCTTCCACCGGGGCTTTCTTT. Translating gives CASSKETGPSTGAFF.

The genes are TRBV3-1 (or the pseudogene TRBV3-2) and TRBJ1-2, with unresolved D. Germline V CDR1 and CDR2: LGHDT, YNNKEL (reference sequence). CDR3 length: 14 amino acids. Trimming removed 0 bases from V and 8 bases from J, with 13 bases in between. The CDR3 loop reads CASSQDIQTYGYTF. CDR3 bases: TGTGCCAGCAGCCAAGATATCCAGACTTACGGCTACACCTTC.

Note on this clone: This same CDR3 is encoded by further DNA sequences in the sample. The chain is built from TRBV28 and TRBJ1-4; TRBD1 agrees at 9 bases. There are 14 residues in the CDR3. Unmatched junction bases numbered 4, after V lost 5 bases and J lost 6 bases. Germline CDR1 and CDR2: MDHEN and SYDVKM. For the CDR3, the DNA is TGTGCCAGCAGTCTTGGACAGGGGTATGAAAAACTGTTTTTT. This sequence encodes CASSLGQGYEKLFF.

The chain uses TRBV19 and TRBJ2-3; TRBD1 agrees at 8 bases. The germline CDR1 and CDR2 sequences are LNHDA and SQIVND (reference sequence). The CDR3 extends over 15 amino acids. V lost 0 bases to trimming and J lost 6 bases; unmatched junction nucleotides: 5. The CDR3 nucleotides read TGTGCCAGTAGTATAGACGGGCAGGGGGCCGATACGCAGTATTTT. It codes for CASSIDGQGADTQYF. Variable domain in full (rest from reference TRBV19 and TRBJ2-3): DGGITQSPKYLFRKEGQNVTLSCEQNLNHDAMYWYRQDPGQGLRLIYYSQIVNDFQKGDIAEGYSVSREKKESFPLTVTSAQKNPTAFYLCASSIDGQGADTQYFGPGTRLTVL.

The rearrangement joins TRBV7-2 to TRBJ1-6; tentative D call: TRBD1 (5 bases). V shed 3 bases and J shed 5 bases, with 8 bases lying between them. The CDR3 has 14 amino acids. CDR1 SGHTA and CDR2 FQGNSA come from the germline V gene. The CDR3 here is CASSLDKNNSPLHF. The CDR3 DNA reads TGTGCCAGCAGCTTGGACAAAAATAATTCACCCCTCCACTTT.

The V gene is TRBV5-8, the J gene TRBJ2-1, with a weak D call TRBD2 (6 bases). Germline assignment: CDR1 SGHTS and CDR2 YDEGEE. Trimming pared 4 bases from V and 16 bases from J, leaving 21 bases between. The CDR3 covers 13 residues. CDR3 amino acids: CASSPTWGDLNFF. CDR3 in DNA: TGTGCCAGCAGCCCAACGTGGGGGGACCTCAATTTCTTC. Full variable domain (missing parts from reference TRBV5-8 and TRBJ2-1): EAGVTQSPTHLIKTRGQQATLRCSPISGHTSVYWYQQALGLGLQFLLWYDEGEERNRGNFPPRFSGRQFPNYSSELNVNALELEDSALYLCASSPTWGDLNFFGPGTRLTVL.

V usage is TRBV4-3 and J usage is TRBJ2-2, with D possibly TRBD2 on 5 matching bases. Trimming removed 0 bases from V and 2 bases from J, with 10 bases in between. Germline loops: CDR1 LGHNA, CDR2 YSLEER. The CDR3 totals 16 residues. The CDR3: CASSQDRGSNTGELFF. The CDR3 DNA follows: TGCGCCAGCAGCCAAGATCGCGGGTCCAACACCGGGGAGCTGTTTTTT.

This chain joins TRBV20-1 and TRBJ2-7; D is undetermined. V lost 0 bases and J lost 5, with 5 bases in between. Per the germline V gene, CDR1 is DFQATT and CDR2 is SNEGSKA (reference sequence). The CDR3 totals 11 residues. As DNA, the CDR3 is TGCAGTGCTAGAGAGAGGCACGAGCAGTACTTC. This gives the protein CSARERHEQYF.

The chain combines TRBV2 with TRBJ2-2; perhaps TRBD1 as D (6 bases). Germline-derived CDR1 and CDR2 are SNHLY and FYNNEI. The CDR3 runs 13 residues. V dropped 8 bases and J dropped 3 bases, with 10 bases sitting between them. The CDR3 coding sequence is TGTGCCAGCGGCTACAGGGACACCGGGGAGCTGTTTTTT. It translates to CASGYRDTGELFF.

This chain links TRBV11-2 with TRBJ2-1; 8 bases fit TRBD1. Germline V gene sequence: CDR1 SGHAT, CDR2 FQNNGV. J was trimmed by 1 base and V by 6 bases; bases with no gene match: 5. The CDR3 runs 15 residues. The CDR3 loop is CASSRQGISYNEQFF. The CDR3 DNA is TGTGCCAGCAGTAGACAGGGGATTTCCTACAATGAGCAGTTCTTC. Based on the CDR3 plus reference TRBV11-2 and TRBJ2-1, the full variable domain is EAGVAQSPRYKIIEKRQSVAFWCNPISGHATLYWYQQILGQGPKLLIQFQNNGVVDDSQLPKDRFSAERLKGVDSTLKIQPAKLEDSAVYLCASSRQGISYNEQFFGPGTRLTVL.

J is TRBJ1-4 and V is TRBV29-1, with TRBD1 identical over 7 bases. V shed 2 bases and J 4 bases; nucleotides not matched to a gene: 4. Per germline, CDR1 SQVTM and CDR2 ANQGSEA. This CDR3 spans 14 amino acids. The CDR3 nucleotides read TGCAGCGTTGAATTCAGGGGGTATAATGAAAAACTGTTTTTT. Its protein product is CSVEFRGYNEKLFF.

V usage is TRBV11-1 and J usage is TRBJ1-4; D unresolved. This CDR3 has 16 residues. Trimming shortened V by 5 bases and J by 11 bases, and 24 bases separated the two germline ends. The germline V gene has CDR1 SGHAT and CDR2 FQDESV (reference sequence). For the CDR3, the DNA is TGTGCCAGCAGCGAAGATTCCCTCGGGGTTCGCGGGAAACTGTTTTTT. Translated, it gives CASSEDSLGVRGKLFF.

CDR3 sequence: CSVRQGAETQYF. Written as DNA, the CDR3 is TGCAGCGTTAGACAGGGGGCCGAGACCCAGTACTTC. This chain joins TRBV29-1 and TRBJ2-5, with 10 positions matching TRBD1. Germline loops: CDR1 SQVTM, CDR2 ANQGSEA. The CDR3 has 12 residues. V gave up 5 bases and J gave up 5 bases; unmatched junction bases: 2.

This chain links TRBV6-5 with TRBJ2-1; D might be TRBD2 (6 bases). Trimming took off 0 bases at V and 7 bases at J, with 10 bases between the two ends. The germline gives CDR1 MNHEY, CDR2 SVGAGI. This CDR3 region has 14 residues. The CDR3 DNA follows: TGTGCCAGCAGTTACTCAGCTAGCGATAATGAGCAGTTCTTC. As protein: CASSYSASDNEQFF.

The rearrangement uses TRBV28 and TRBJ1-1; D is uncertain. The CDR3 has 14 amino acids. Trimming took off 11 bases at V and 1 base at J, with 17 bases between the two ends. Germline assignment: CDR1 MDHEN and CDR2 SYDVKM. In nucleotides, the CDR3 is TGTGCCTCCTCCTCCGGGTTGCCGAACACTGAAGCTTTCTTT. Its protein is CASSSGLPNTEAFF. Variable domain in full (rest from reference TRBV28 and TRBJ1-1): DVKVTQSSRYLVKRTGEKVFLECVQDMDHENMFWYRQDPGLGLRLIYFSYDVKMKEKGDIPEGYSVSREKKERFSLILESASTNQTSMYLCASSSGLPNTEAFFGQGTRLTVV.

The chain uses TRBV5-6 and TRBJ2-5, with a tentative D call TRBD2 (7 bases). V was shortened by 4 bases and J by 4 bases, with 20 bases between the two germline ends. CDR3 length: 16 amino acids. Germline V CDR1 and CDR2: SGHDT, YYEEEE. Here the CDR3 DNA reads TGTGCCAGCAGCCTACTCCCCGGGGGGCTAGGAGAGACCCAGTACTTC. The encoded protein is CASSLLPGGLGETQYF. The variable domain in full, completed from reference TRBV5-6 and TRBJ2-5, reads DAGVTQSPTHLIKTRGQQVTLRCSPKSGHDTVSWYQQALGQGPQFIFQYYEEEERQRGNFPDRFSGHQFPNYSSELNVNALLLGDSALYLCASSLLPGGLGETQYFGPGTRLLVL.

The V call is TRBV10-3, the J call TRBJ2-3, with D tentatively TRBD2 (5 bases). The germline CDR1 and CDR2 sequences are ENHRY and SYGVKD. The CDR3 extends over 14 amino acids. V was shortened by 2 bases and J by 0 bases, with 6 bases between the two germline ends. CDR3 sequence reads: CAISERTSTDTQYF. The CDR3 DNA reads as TGTGCCATCAGTGAGCGGACTAGCACAGATACGCAGTATTTT.